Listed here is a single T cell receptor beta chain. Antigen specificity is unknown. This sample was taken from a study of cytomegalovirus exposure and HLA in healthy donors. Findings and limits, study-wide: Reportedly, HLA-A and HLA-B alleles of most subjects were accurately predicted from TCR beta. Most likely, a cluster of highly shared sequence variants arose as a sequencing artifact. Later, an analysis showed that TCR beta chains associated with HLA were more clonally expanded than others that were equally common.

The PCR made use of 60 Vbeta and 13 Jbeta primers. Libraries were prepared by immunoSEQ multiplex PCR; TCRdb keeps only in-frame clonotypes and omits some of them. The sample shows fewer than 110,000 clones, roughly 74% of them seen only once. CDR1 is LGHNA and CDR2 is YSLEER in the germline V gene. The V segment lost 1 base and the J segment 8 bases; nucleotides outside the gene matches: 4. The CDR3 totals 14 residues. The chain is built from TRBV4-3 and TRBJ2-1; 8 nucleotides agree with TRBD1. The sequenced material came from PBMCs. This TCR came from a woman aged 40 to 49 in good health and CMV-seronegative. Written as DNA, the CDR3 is TGCGCCAGCAGCCAAGGGACAGGGCGGTATGAGCAGTTCTTC. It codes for CASSQGTGRYEQFF.